The 15 T cell receptor beta chains below all came from one sample that was sequenced in a study of OX40 agonist ivuxolimab in advanced cancers. Data came from immunoSEQ multiplex PCR; TCRdb stores just in-frame clones and leaves some out. The table shows some 50,000 clones, with roughly nine tenths occurring only once. Here the sequenced sample was CD4+ or CD8+ T cells sorted from blood, taken in a trial of the OX40 agonist ivuxolimab. These receptors were collected from an adult with an advanced solid tumor such as melanoma, head and neck, liver or kidney cancer.

The genes are TRBV5-1 and TRBJ2-2; 8 positions agree with TRBD1. The CDR3 consists of 17 residues. After removal of 4 bases from V and 1 base from J, the junction contained 9 bases not matched to a gene. The germline CDR1 and CDR2 sequences are SGHRS and YFSETQ. As DNA, the CDR3 is TGCGCCAGCAGCCCGACGCCGGGACAGGAGAACACCGGGGAGCTGTTTTTT. Residues: CASSPTPGQENTGELFF.

The CDR3 sequence: CASSLLAGGHNEQFF. For the CDR3, the DNA is TGTGCCAGCAGTTTATTAGCGGGGGGCCACAATGAGCAGTTCTTC. The rearrangement uses TRBV27 and TRBJ2-1; 10 bases agree with TRBD2. This CDR3 has 15 residues. The germline CDR1 and CDR2 sequences are MNHEY and SMNVEV (reference sequence). V was clipped by 1 base and J by 5 bases; unmatched bases: 2.

Comments on this clone: Other DNA variants within this sample encode the same CDR3. This chain joins TRBV9 and TRBJ2-3; D is uncertain. This CDR3 is built from 13 residues. V dropped 0 bases and J dropped 3 bases, with 5 bases sitting between them. Looked up from germline, CDR1 is SGDLS and CDR2 is YYNGEE. In DNA, the CDR3 is TGTGCCAGCAGCGTAGGTGGAACAGATACGCAGTATTTT. Translating gives CASSVGGTDTQYF. Filled out from reference TRBV9 and TRBJ2-3, the complete variable domain reads DSGVTQTPKHLITATGQRVTLRCSPRSGDLSVYWYQQSLDQGLQFLIQYYNGEERAKGNILERFSAQQFPDLHSELNLSSLELGDSALYFCASSVGGTDTQYFGPGTRLTVL.

V gene TRBV12-5 combines with J gene TRBJ2-7; D not certain. Between the trimmed V and J ends, which lost 5 bases and 0 bases, there was a span of 14 bases. The germline gives CDR1 LGHNT, CDR2 FRNRAP. CDR3 length: 15 amino acids. The CDR3 reads CASGPKTGCSYEQYV. The CDR3 DNA is TGTGCTAGTGGTCCTAAAACCGGGTGCTCCTACGAGCAGTACGTC.

The CDR3 DNA reads TGTGCCAGGGGACAGGGGGCGAACACCGGGGAGCTGTTTTTT. Protein product: CARGQGANTGELFF. The V call is TRBV19, the J call TRBJ2-2, with 11 bases that match TRBD1. This CDR3 spans 14 amino acids. Germline loops: CDR1 LNHDA, CDR2 SQIVND (reference sequence). The J segment lost 0 bases and the V segment lost 9 bases, leaving 0 bases of the junction unmatched.

The chain employs TRBV11-2 and TRBJ2-7; 7 positions match TRBD1. The germline gives CDR1 SGHAT, CDR2 FQNNGV. V lost 0 bases and J lost 2; bases outside the gene matches: 7. This CDR3 region has 16 residues. The CDR3, as DNA: TGTGCCAGCAGCTTAGAGTCGACAGGGTCAACCTACGAGCAGTACGTC. This gives the protein CASSLESTGSTYEQYV.

The rearrangement links TRBV9 to TRBJ2-3; 12 bases fit TRBD1. In germline, CDR1 is SGDLS, CDR2 YYNGEE. Losses at the gene ends were 2 bases for V and 0 bases for J; bases not matched to a gene: 19. CDR3 length: 22 amino acids. The CDR3 protein is CASSVPFKRGTGGLESTDTQYF. CDR3 DNA: TGTGCCAGCAGCGTCCCGTTTAAGAGGGGGACAGGGGGCCTCGAGAGCACAGATACGCAGTATTTT.

V and J are TRBV5-6 and TRBJ2-1; TRBD2 matches at 8 bases. This CDR3 has 15 residues. The germline CDR1 and CDR2 sequences are SGHDT and YYEEEE. V shed 7 bases and J 9 bases; nucleotides not matched to a gene: 15. CDR3 sequence reads: CASAGGWREVGEQFF. The CDR3 nucleotides are TGTGCCAGCGCAGGCGGGTGGCGGGAGGTGGGTGAGCAGTTCTTC. The whole variable domain, filled in from reference TRBV5-6 and TRBJ2-1, reads DAGVTQSPTHLIKTRGQQVTLRCSPKSGHDTVSWYQQALGQGPQFIFQYYEEEERQRGNFPDRFSGHQFPNYSSELNVNALLLGDSALYLCASAGGWREVGEQFFGPGTRLTVL.

The chain combines TRBV14 with TRBJ2-1, with 7 bases fitting TRBD2. J gave up 8 bases and V 3 bases, and 16 bases lay outside the gene matches. This CDR3 region has 17 residues. Per germline, CDR1 SGHDN and CDR2 FVKESK. The CDR3 bases are TGTGCCAGCAGCCAGTCCGGACTAGGGTGGGGTTTTTATGAGCAGTTCTTC. Encoded protein: CASSQSGLGWGFYEQFF.

V and J are TRBV30 and TRBJ2-1, with D uncertain. CDR3 size: 12 residues. V lost 1 base and J lost 9, with 10 bases in between. CDR1 GTSNPN and CDR2 SVGIG come from the germline V gene (reference sequence). CDR3 sequence reads: CAWSGDQPEQFF. CDR3 in DNA: TGTGCCTGGAGTGGAGACCAGCCTGAGCAGTTCTTC.

The V call is TRBV5-1, the J call TRBJ2-1, with D perhaps matching TRBD1 or TRBD2 (5 bases each). V lost 0 bases, J lost 2 bases, and 12 bases lay in between. CDR3 length: 16 amino acids. The V gene's germline CDR1 is SGHRS and CDR2 YFSETQ. This chain's CDR3 is CASSLAGTGPYNEQFF. The CDR3 nucleotides read TGCGCCAGCAGCTTGGCCGGTACGGGACCCTACAATGAGCAGTTCTTC.

This chain connects TRBV10-3 to TRBJ2-7; possible D gene TRBD1, 6 bases. This CDR3 spans 16 amino acids. V dropped 8 bases and J dropped 0 bases, with 20 bases sitting between them. Germline assignment: CDR1 ENHRY and CDR2 SYGVKD. Here the CDR3 DNA reads TGTGCCATCCCCGTACCCCAGCCAGGGGACTCCTACGAGCAGTACGTC. The encoded protein is CAIPVPQPGDSYEQYV.

This chain links TRBV5-1 with TRBJ2-3; no firm D call. This CDR3 spans 15 amino acids. Trimming took 0 bases from V and 7 from J, leaving 15 bases between them. Germline V CDR1 and CDR2: SGHRS, YFSETQ. The CDR3 protein is CASSLVSAEQYTQYF. In nucleotides, the CDR3 is TGCGCCAGCAGCTTGGTGTCCGCCGAGCAATATACGCAGTATTTT. The full variable domain, its missing parts supplied by reference TRBV5-1 and TRBJ2-3, is KAGVTQTPRYLIKTRGQQVTLSCSPISGHRSVSWYQQTPGQGLQFLFEYFSETQRNKGNFPGRFSGRQFSNSRSEMNVSTLELGDSALYLCASSLVSAEQYTQYFGPGTRLTVL.

In its sample, this clone was seen once. V is TRBV7-9 and J is TRBJ1-6; the D is unclear. Trimming cost V 2 bases and J 6 bases, with 8 bases left between them. This CDR3 is built from 14 residues. Germline lookup yields CDR1 SEHNR and CDR2 FQNEAQ (reference sequence). The CDR3: CASSLTRSNSPLHF. As DNA, the CDR3 is TGTGCCAGCAGCTTAACACGGAGTAATTCACCCCTCCACTTT.

This chain uses TRBV4-3 with TRBJ2-3; perhaps TRBD2 as D (5 bases). The germline V gene has CDR1 LGHNA and CDR2 YSLEER. Trimming shortened V by 0 bases and J by 2 bases, and 9 bases separated the two germline ends. This CDR3 is 15 amino acids long. CDR3 sequence (DNA): TGCGCCAGCAGCCAAGATTCCGGGATCACAGATACGCAGTATTTT. This codes for CASSQDSGITDTQYF.